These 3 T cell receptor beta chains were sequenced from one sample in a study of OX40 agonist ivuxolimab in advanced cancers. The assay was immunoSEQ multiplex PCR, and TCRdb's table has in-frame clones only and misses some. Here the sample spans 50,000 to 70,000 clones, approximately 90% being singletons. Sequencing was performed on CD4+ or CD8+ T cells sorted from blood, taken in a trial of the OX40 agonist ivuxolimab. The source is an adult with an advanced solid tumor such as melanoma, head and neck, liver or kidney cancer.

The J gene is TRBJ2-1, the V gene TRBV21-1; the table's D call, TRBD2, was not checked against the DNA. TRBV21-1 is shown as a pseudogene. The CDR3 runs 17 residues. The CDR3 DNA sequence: TGTGCCAGCAACAGAACGGAAGGTAGCGGGAGTTCCAATGAGCAGTTCTTC. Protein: CASNRTEGSGSSNEQFF.

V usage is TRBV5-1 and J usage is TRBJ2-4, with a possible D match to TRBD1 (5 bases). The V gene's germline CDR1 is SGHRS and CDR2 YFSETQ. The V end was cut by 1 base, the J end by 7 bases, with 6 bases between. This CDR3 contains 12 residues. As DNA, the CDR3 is TGCGCCAGCAGCTTGCAGGGTAACATTCAGTACTTC. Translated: CASSLQGNIQYF.

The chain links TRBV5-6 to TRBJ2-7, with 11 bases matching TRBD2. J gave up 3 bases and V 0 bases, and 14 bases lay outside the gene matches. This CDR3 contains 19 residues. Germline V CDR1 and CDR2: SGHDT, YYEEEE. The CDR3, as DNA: TGTGCCAGCAGCTTGGTTCCGGGACAGGCGACTAGCGGGGTCTACGAGCAGTACTTC. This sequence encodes CASSLVPGQATSGVYEQYF.